This T cell receptor beta chain was profiled in a study of T cells after posttransplantation cyclophosphamide. Notes on the study in general: Recipient CMV seropositivity and CMV reactivation strongly tracked TRB clonality. Later blood repertoires were often dominated by clones from the donor CD8+ memory compartment.

The related graft donor's blood sample was taken on the day of bone marrow donation. This clone was seen a handful of times. Its antigen is undetermined. V was cut by 4 bases and J by 6 bases, with 27 bases left in between. CDR1 is MNHNS and CDR2 is SASEGT in the germline V gene. The CDR3 is 19 amino acids. Generated by immunoSEQ multiplex PCR, the TCRdb table keeps only in-frame clones and is missing some. The sample includes 20,000 to 25,000 clones, almost 75% of them seen just once. The source is an older woman in good health, CMV-negative, and a related stem cell transplant donor. The sample consisted of memory CD4+ T cells sorted from PBMCs. The J gene is TRBJ2-2, the V gene TRBV6-1, with D possibly being TRBD2 (5 bases). The CDR3 region is CASSGFGLTERAYAGELFF. The DNA for the CDR3 is TGTGCCAGCAGTGGATTCGGGTTAACAGAGAGGGCATATGCCGGGGAGCTGTTTTTT.